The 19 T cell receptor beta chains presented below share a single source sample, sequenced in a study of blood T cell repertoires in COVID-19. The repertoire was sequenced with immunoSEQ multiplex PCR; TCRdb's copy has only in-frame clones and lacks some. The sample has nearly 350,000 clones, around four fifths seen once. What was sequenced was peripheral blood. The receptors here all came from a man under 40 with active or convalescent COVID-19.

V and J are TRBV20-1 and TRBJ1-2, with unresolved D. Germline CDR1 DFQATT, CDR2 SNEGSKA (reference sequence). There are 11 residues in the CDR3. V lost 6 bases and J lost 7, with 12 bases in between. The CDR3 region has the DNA TGCAGTGCAGATCCGGTTTCTGGCTACACCTTC. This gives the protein CSADPVSGYTF.

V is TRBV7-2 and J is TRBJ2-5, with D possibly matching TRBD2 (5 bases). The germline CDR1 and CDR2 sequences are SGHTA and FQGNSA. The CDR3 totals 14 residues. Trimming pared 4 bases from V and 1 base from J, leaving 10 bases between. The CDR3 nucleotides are TGTGCCAGCAGCTACAGCGGAAGCCAAGAGACCCAGTACTTC. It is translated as CASSYSGSQETQYF.

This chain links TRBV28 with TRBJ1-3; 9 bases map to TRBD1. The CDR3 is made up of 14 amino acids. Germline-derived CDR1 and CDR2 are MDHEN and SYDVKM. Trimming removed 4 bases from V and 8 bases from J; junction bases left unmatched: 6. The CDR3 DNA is TGTGCCAGCAGTTCCCCGGGACAGGGCGACACCATATATTTT. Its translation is CASSSPGQGDTIYF.

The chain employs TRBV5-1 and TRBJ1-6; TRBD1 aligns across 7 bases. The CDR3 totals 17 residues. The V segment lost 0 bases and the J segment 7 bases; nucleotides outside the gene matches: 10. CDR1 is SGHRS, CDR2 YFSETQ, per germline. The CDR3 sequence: CASSLGTPGQLNSPLHF. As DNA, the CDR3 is TGCGCCAGCAGCTTGGGAACCCCGGGACAGCTAAATTCACCCCTCCACTTT.

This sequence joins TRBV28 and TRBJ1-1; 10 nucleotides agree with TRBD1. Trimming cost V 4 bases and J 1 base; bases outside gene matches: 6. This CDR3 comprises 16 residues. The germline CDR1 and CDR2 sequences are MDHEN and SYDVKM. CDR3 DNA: TGTGCCAGCAGTTCGGTGACAGGGGGCGCGAACACTGAAGCTTTCTTT. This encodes CASSSVTGGANTEAFF.

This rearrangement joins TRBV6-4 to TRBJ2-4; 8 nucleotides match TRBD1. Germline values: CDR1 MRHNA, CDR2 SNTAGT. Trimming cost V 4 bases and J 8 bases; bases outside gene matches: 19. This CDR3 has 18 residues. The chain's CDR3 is CASSVLDRETTGWDIQYF. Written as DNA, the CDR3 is TGTGCCAGCAGTGTCTTGGACAGGGAGACGACTGGGTGGGACATTCAGTACTTC.

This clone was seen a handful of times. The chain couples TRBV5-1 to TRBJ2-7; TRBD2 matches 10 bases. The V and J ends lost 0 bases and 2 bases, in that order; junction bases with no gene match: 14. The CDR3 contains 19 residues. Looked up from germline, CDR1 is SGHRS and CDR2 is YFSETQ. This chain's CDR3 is CASSLAGAGGEVRAYEQYF. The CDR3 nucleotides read TGCGCCAGCAGCTTGGCCGGAGCGGGAGGGGAGGTTCGGGCCTACGAGCAGTACTTC.

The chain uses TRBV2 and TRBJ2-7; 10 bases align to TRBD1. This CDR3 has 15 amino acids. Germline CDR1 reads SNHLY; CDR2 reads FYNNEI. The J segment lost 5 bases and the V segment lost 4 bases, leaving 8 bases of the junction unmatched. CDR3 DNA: TGTGCCAGCAGTGTGACTGGGACAGGGGACCACGAGCAGTACTTC. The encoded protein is CASSVTGTGDHEQYF. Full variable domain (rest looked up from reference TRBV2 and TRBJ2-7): EPEVTQTPSHQVTQMGQEVILRCVPISNHLYFYWYRQILGQKVEFLVSFYNNEISEKSEIFDDQFSVERPDGSNFTLKIRSTKLEDSAMYFCASSVTGTGDHEQYFGPGTRLTVT.

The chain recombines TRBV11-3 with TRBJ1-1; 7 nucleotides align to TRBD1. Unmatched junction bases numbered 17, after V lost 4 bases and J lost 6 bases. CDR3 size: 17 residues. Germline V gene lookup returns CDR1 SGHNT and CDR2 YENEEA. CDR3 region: CASSSLPLDRVSAEAFF. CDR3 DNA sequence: TGTGCCAGCAGCTCCCTTCCACTCGACAGGGTTTCCGCTGAAGCTTTCTTT.

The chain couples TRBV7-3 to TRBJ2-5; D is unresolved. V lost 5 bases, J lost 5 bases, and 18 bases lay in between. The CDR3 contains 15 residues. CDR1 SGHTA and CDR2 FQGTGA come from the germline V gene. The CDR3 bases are TGTGCCAGCAGCCTTGTGCCCTCCTCGAGGGAGACCCAGTACTTC. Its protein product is CASSLVPSSRETQYF.

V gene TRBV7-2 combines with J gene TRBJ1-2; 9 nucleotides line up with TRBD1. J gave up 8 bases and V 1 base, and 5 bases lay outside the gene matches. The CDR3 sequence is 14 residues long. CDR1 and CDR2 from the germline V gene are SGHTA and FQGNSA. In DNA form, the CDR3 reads TGTGCCAGCAGCTTAGAGGGGACAGGGAGGGGCTACACCTTC. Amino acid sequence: CASSLEGTGRGYTF.

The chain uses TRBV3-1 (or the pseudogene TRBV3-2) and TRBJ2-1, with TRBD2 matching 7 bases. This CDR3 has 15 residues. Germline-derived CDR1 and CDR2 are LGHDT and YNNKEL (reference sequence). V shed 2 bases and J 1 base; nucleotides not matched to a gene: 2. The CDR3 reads CASSQSGASYNEQFF. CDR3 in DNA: TGTGCCAGCAGCCAAAGCGGGGCTTCCTACAATGAGCAGTTCTTC.

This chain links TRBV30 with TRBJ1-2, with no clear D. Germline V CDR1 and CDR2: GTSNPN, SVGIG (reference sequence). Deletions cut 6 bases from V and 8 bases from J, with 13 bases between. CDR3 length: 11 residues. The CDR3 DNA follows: TGTGCCTGTCAACCCAGCGGGGGCTACACCTTC. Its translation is CACQPSGGYTF.

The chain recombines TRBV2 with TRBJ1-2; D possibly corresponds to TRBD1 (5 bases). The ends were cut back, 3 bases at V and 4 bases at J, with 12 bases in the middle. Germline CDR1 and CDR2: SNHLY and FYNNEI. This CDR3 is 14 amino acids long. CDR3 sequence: CASSDSGGVYGYTF. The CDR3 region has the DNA TGTGCCAGCAGTGACTCCGGGGGTGTCTATGGCTACACCTTC.

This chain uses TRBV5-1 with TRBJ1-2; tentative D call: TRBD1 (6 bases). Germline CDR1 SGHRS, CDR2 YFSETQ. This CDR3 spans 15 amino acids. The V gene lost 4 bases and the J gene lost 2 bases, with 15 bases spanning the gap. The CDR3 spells CASSQLQGPNYGYTF. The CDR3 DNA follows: TGCGCCAGCAGCCAATTACAGGGTCCCAACTATGGCTACACCTTC. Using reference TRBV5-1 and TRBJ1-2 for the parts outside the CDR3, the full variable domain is KAGVTQTPRYLIKTRGQQVTLSCSPISGHRSVSWYQQTPGQGLQFLFEYFSETQRNKGNFPGRFSGRQFSNSRSEMNVSTLELGDSALYLCASSQLQGPNYGYTFGSGTRLTVV.

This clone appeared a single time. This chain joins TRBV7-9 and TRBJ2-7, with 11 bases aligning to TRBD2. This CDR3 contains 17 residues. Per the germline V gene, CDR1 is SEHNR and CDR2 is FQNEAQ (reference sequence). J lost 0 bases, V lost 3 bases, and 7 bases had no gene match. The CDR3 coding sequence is TGTGCCAGCAGCTTCGAGACGGGGACTAGCGGCTCCTACGAGCAGTACTTC. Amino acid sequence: CASSFETGTSGSYEQYF.

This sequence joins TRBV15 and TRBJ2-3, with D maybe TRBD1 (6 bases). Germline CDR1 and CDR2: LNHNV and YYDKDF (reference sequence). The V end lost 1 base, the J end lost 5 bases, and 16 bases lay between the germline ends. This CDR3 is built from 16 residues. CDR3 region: CATSRGTAIIGDTQYF. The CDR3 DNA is TGTGCCACCAGCAGAGGGACAGCTATAATTGGAGATACGCAGTATTTT. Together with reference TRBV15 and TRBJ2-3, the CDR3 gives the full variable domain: DAMVIQNPRYQVTQFGKPVTLSCSQTLNHNVMYWYQQKSSQAPKLLFHYYDKDFNNEADTPDNFQSRRPNTSFCFLDIRSPGLGDTAMYLCATSRGTAIIGDTQYFGPGTRLTVL.

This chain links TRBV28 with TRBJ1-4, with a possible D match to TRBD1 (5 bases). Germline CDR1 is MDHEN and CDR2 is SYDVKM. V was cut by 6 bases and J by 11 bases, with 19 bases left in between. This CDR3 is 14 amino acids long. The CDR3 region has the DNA TGTGCCAGCAGCCGAGACAGTGGTTTGGGGAAACTGTTTTTT. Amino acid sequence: CASSRDSGLGKLFF. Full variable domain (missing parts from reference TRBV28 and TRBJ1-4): DVKVTQSSRYLVKRTGEKVFLECVQDMDHENMFWYRQDPGLGLRLIYFSYDVKMKEKGDIPEGYSVSREKKERFSLILESASTNQTSMYLCASSRDSGLGKLFFGSGTQLSVL.

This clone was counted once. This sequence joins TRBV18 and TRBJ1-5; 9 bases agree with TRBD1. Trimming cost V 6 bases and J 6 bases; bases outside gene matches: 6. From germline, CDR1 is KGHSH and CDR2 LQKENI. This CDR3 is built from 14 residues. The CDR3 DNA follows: TGTGCCAGCTCCGCAACAGGGGGCGGTCAGCCCCAGCATTTT. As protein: CASSATGGGQPQHF.